Sequencing of this T cell receptor beta chain was carried out in a study of OX40 agonist ivuxolimab in advanced cancers. Background on the study: The group had a mean age of roughly 56 years, ranged from about 23 to 79, and was 82.7% male. Treatment received earlier with anti-PD-1, anti-PD-L1 or anti-CTLA-4 agents was allowed, and around 36% had some.

V dropped 0 bases and J dropped 11 bases, with 19 bases sitting between them. There are 15 residues in the CDR3. About this clone: Its antigen is unknown.

Study outcomes and limitations: Blood T cells, both CD4+ and CD8+, expanded clonally by week 6 at 0.1 to 3.0 mg/kg.

Data came from immunoSEQ multiplex PCR; TCRdb stores just in-frame clones and leaves some out. The data show over 55,000 clones, with roughly nine tenths seen just once and around 2.2% held by the top ten. Drawing of blood for sampling happened at baseline, at cycle 4 day 1, and at cycle 7 day 1. The receptor was isolated from an adult with an advanced solid tumor such as melanoma, head and neck, liver or kidney cancer. The chain combines TRBV6-7 with TRBJ1-1; perhaps TRBD1 as D (5 bases). TRBV6-7 is an ORF for which the function is uncertain. The source was CD4+ or CD8+ T cells sorted from blood, collected in a trial of the OX40 agonist ivuxolimab. The CDR3 loop is CASSYSGRAISAAFF. DNA of the CDR3: TGTGCCAGCAGTTACTCCGGCAGGGCAATTTCTGCGGCTTTCTTT.